Detailed here is one TCR beta chain. Its target is unknown. V was clipped by 8 bases and J by 0 bases, with 13 bases between them. Germline-derived CDR1 and CDR2 are MDHEN and SYDVKM. The CDR3 is 14 amino acids. The sample is drawn from a study of shared clonotypes between healthy human individuals. Study-level findings and limits: Several donors held roughly 5% of naive CD4 clonotypes in common. Incompleteness in sorted-subset sequencing, despite large depth, was shown by rarefaction. Clonotypes which were not shared had lower generation probabilities than clonotypes that all four donors shared.

Some clones are missing from TCRdb's copy, which holds only in-frame ones; the method was immunoSEQ multiplex PCR. In the table there are over 1.4 million clones, around 97% of which are singletons. This TCR derives from a man aged 25 to 40 in good health. V is TRBV28 and J is TRBJ1-1; D unclear. Sequenced sample: naive CD4+ T cells sorted from blood. This sample's subset: CD45RA+ positively selected. The CDR3 region is CASSEATVNTEAFF. CDR3 DNA sequence: TGTGCCAGCTCCGAGGCGACGGTGAACACTGAAGCTTTCTTT. The complete variable domain, with remaining parts taken from reference TRBV28 and TRBJ1-1, reads DVKVTQSSRYLVKRTGEKVFLECVQDMDHENMFWYRQDPGLGLRLIYFSYDVKMKEKGDIPEGYSVSREKKERFSLILESASTNQTSMYLCASSEATVNTEAFFGQGTRLTVV.